This entry lists 15 T cell receptor beta chains sequenced from one sample in a study of radiation and T cells in renal cell carcinoma. Clones were sequenced by immunoSEQ multiplex PCR, and TCRdb holds only the in-frame ones, with some missing. The data show 100,000 to 150,000 clones, around four fifths seen once. Time point indicated: blood 2 weeks post-SBRT. Treatment noted: 15 Gy SBRT to primary tumor, nephrectomy 4 weeks later. The source material was blood, sampled from a patient whose treatment included radiotherapy and nephrectomy. These TCRs come from a woman aged 55-69 years with renal cell carcinoma.

V usage is TRBV5-8 and J usage is TRBJ2-1; 12 nucleotides match TRBD2. Germline loops: CDR1 SGHTS, CDR2 YDEGEE. Losses at the gene ends were 0 bases for V and 4 bases for J; bases not matched to a gene: 2. The CDR3 totals 16 residues. The CDR3 sequence is CASSLGLAGVYNEQFF. CDR3 DNA sequence: TGTGCCAGCAGCTTGGGACTAGCGGGGGTTTACAATGAGCAGTTCTTC.

By share of the sample, this clone is medium-sized. This rearrangement joins TRBV19 to TRBJ2-7; 7 positions match TRBD2. CDR1 is LNHDA, CDR2 SQIVND, per germline (reference sequence). J lost 2 bases, V lost 3 bases, and 4 bases had no gene match. The CDR3 has 14 residues. CDR3 loop: CASSMSSGTYEQYF. The CDR3 DNA is TGTGCCAGTAGTATGTCTAGCGGCACCTACGAGCAGTACTTC.

The chain is built from TRBV7-2 and TRBJ2-2, with TRBD2 identical over 8 bases. Per the germline V gene, CDR1 is SGHTA and CDR2 is FQGNSA. The V and J ends lost 6 bases and 2 bases, in that order; junction bases with no gene match: 2. The CDR3 runs to 14 residues. The CDR3 protein is CASRGTRNTGELFF. The CDR3 nucleotides are TGTGCCAGCAGGGGGACTAGAAACACCGGGGAGCTGTTTTTT.

V gene TRBV21-1 combines with J gene TRBJ2-7; the table's D gene call, TRBD2, was not cross checked with the DNA. TRBV21-1 represents a pseudogene. The CDR3 loop spans 17 amino acids. The CDR3 region is CASSKKGGGRVSYEQYF. CDR3 nucleotide sequence: TGTGCCAGCAGCAAAAAAGGGGGGGGCAGGGTTTCCTACGAGCAGTACTTC.

The genes are TRBV10-2 and TRBJ1-5; D remains ambiguous. V dropped 3 bases and J dropped 9 bases, with 9 bases sitting between them. This CDR3 has 12 amino acids. CDR1 is WSHSY, CDR2 SAAADI, per germline. The CDR3, as DNA: TGCGCCAGCAGTGATCCGGAAGGGCCCCAGCATTTT. Translation: CASSDPEGPQHF.

The chain combines TRBV25-1 with TRBJ2-5; TRBD1 aligns across 7 bases. CDR3 length equals 12 residues. Germline assignment: CDR1 MGHDK and CDR2 SYGVNS. Unmatched junction bases numbered 4, after V lost 7 bases and J lost 5 bases. The CDR3, as DNA: TGTGCCAGCACGACAGGGTATGAGACCCAGTACTTC. As protein: CASTTGYETQYF.

The chain recombines TRBV5-4 with TRBJ2-7; D is uncertain. This CDR3 is 15 amino acids long. Germline CDR1 SGHNT, CDR2 YYREEE (reference sequence). V lost 3 bases to trimming and J lost 0 bases, with 13 bases between them. The DNA of the CDR3 is TGTGCCAGCAGCTGGCAGGAAACGGGCTCCTACGAGCAGTACTTC. It yields the protein CASSWQETGSYEQYF.

This chain uses TRBV5-1 with TRBJ1-4; D is possibly TRBD1 (6 bases). The V end lost 7 bases, the J end lost 9 bases, and 25 bases lay between the germline ends. The CDR3 runs to 16 residues. Germline V gives CDR1 SGHRS, CDR2 YFSETQ. The DNA for the CDR3 is TGCGCCAGCGATTCTGGCACAACAGGGCCATGGAAAAAACTGTTTTTT. This sequence encodes CASDSGTTGPWKKLFF. Looking up the rest from reference TRBV5-1 and TRBJ1-4 gives the full variable domain: KAGVTQTPRYLIKTRGQQVTLSCSPISGHRSVSWYQQTPGQGLQFLFEYFSETQRNKGNFPGRFSGRQFSNSRSEMNVSTLELGDSALYLCASDSGTTGPWKKLFFGSGTQLSVL.

V and J are TRBV7-6 and TRBJ2-5, with D maybe TRBD1 (5 bases). CDR3 length: 15 amino acids. Trimming cost V 2 bases and J 0 bases, with 10 bases left between them. The germline CDR1 and CDR2 sequences are SGHVS and FNYEAQ. CDR3 loop: CASSLYGRDQETQYF. For the CDR3, the DNA is TGTGCCAGCAGCTTATACGGCAGGGACCAAGAGACCCAGTACTTC. Looking up the rest from reference TRBV7-6 and TRBJ2-5 gives the full variable domain: GAGVSQSPRYKVTKRGQDVALRCDPISGHVSLYWYRQALGQGPEFLTYFNYEAQQDKSGLPNDRFSAERPEGSISTLTIQRTEQRDSAMYRCASSLYGRDQETQYFGPGTRLLVL.

The gene calls are TRBV5-4 and TRBJ1-3, with D maybe TRBD1 (6 bases). Germline V gene lookup returns CDR1 SGHNT and CDR2 YYREEE (reference sequence). Deletions cut 2 bases from V and 3 bases from J, with 6 bases between. This CDR3 has 13 residues. This CDR3 is CASSLGGGNTIYF. The DNA for the CDR3 is TGTGCCAGCAGCTTAGGGGGTGGAAACACCATATATTTT. Drawing the rest from reference TRBV5-4 and TRBJ1-3, the complete variable domain is ETGVTQSPTHLIKTRGQQVTLRCSSQSGHNTVSWYQQALGQGPQFIFQYYREEENGRGNFPPRFSGLQFPNYSSELNVNALELDDSALYLCASSLGGGNTIYFGEGSWLTVV.

Of note for this clone: Mismatch with germline at one junction end may stem from a read error. CDR3 DNA sequence: TGTGCCAGCAGTTTGGGACAGCTCCAAGAGACCCAGTACTTC. Protein sequence: CASSLGQLQETQYF. The V and J genes are TRBV5-8 and TRBJ2-5; 7 bases agree with TRBD1. CDR3 length: 14 amino acids. CDR1 SGHTS and CDR2 YDEGEE come from the germline V gene.

The chain joins TRBV5-1 to TRBJ2-5; TRBD2 matches 12 bases. V shed 3 bases and J 3 bases; nucleotides not matched to a gene: 0. The CDR3 length is 14 residues. The germline V gene encodes CDR1 SGHRS and CDR2 YFSETQ. CDR3 DNA sequence: TGCGCCAGCAGCTGGACTAGCGGGAAAGAGACCCAGTACTTC. This translates into CASSWTSGKETQYF. The full variable domain, completed using reference TRBV5-1 and TRBJ2-5, is KAGVTQTPRYLIKTRGQQVTLSCSPISGHRSVSWYQQTPGQGLQFLFEYFSETQRNKGNFPGRFSGRQFSNSRSEMNVSTLELGDSALYLCASSWTSGKETQYFGPGTRLLVL.

This rearrangement joins TRBV9 to TRBJ1-2, with D hard to call. The V gene lost 0 bases and the J gene lost 0 bases, with 6 bases spanning the gap. This CDR3 has 14 residues. Looked up from germline, CDR1 is SGDLS and CDR2 is YYNGEE. CDR3 nucleotide sequence: TGTGCCAGCAGCGTAGTTAATACTAACTATGGCTACACCTTC. Residues: CASSVVNTNYGYTF.

This chain links TRBV4-3 with TRBJ1-3, with D possibly TRBD1 on 5 matching bases. The CDR3 extends over 14 amino acids. The germline CDR1 and CDR2 sequences are LGHNA and YSLEER. V was pared by 4 bases and J by 4 bases, with 11 bases between. For the CDR3, the DNA is TGCGCCAGCAGCCGAGACAGTTCCGGAAACACCATATATTTT. This codes for CASSRDSSGNTIYF.

V gene TRBV13 combines with J gene TRBJ2-1, with 7 bases lining up with TRBD2. The CDR3 extends over 15 amino acids. J was trimmed by 6 bases and V by 1 base; bases with no gene match: 6. Germline CDR1 reads PRHDT; CDR2 reads FYEKMQ (reference sequence). CDR3 amino acids: CASSLVGASGNEQFF. DNA of the CDR3: TGTGCCAGCAGCTTAGTCGGCGCTAGCGGCAATGAGCAGTTCTTC.